This TCR beta chain was sequenced during a study of a mutant IDH1 vaccine in newly diagnosed glioma (dated by TCRdb to the early 2020s). About the investigation overall: Vaccination started 4-6 weeks after radiotherapy alone, or was given together with temozolomide cycles in the groups whose treatment included chemotherapy. Peripheral blood was drawn at six visits: V03 (baseline), V05, V07, V10, V12 and V13. Longitudinal TCRB deep sequencing was performed for 25 to 30 treated patients wherever samples were available for exploratory analyses. Prior to enrollment, standard therapy consisting of radiotherapy alone, temozolomide alone, or radiochemotherapy with temozolomide had been administered to patients, with the combination being received by most patients. The week-35 safety follow-up took place at visit V12, and the week-47 end of study took place at visit V13. The roughly 33 treated patients were approximately 62% male and about 40% female, with a mean age of roughly 40 years. General conclusions and limits of the study: Availability determined which PBMC samples were chosen for TCRB deep sequencing. Vaccine-induced immune responses across multiple MHC alleles were detected in approximately 93% of patients. According to the authors, sample limitations meant that analyses of patient blood samples could not be reproduced. No apparent relationship was observed between pseudoprogression and alterations in the top peripheral T cell clonotypes detected by TCRB sequencing.

About this clone itself: The antigen it binds to is not known. Base qualities are missing; no much larger clone stands one base away.

From cysteine to phenylalanine, the CDR3 is 13 amino acids long. This entry keeps only the CDR3 DNA: 39 bases, framed from base 1. V was cut back by 0 bases and J by 4 bases, leaving a gap of 1 base between them. The CDR1 and CDR2 encoded by the germline V gene (reference sequence) are PRHDT and FYEKMQ. The library came from the immunoSEQ multiplex PCR assay. Rearranged TCR beta chain sequences were amplified using the hsTCRB Kit according to the manufacturer's protocol. Sequencing of TCRB libraries was carried out on an Illumina MiSeq. From the authors' description of their analysis: Demultiplexing, trimming and gene mapping were performed with the kit vendor's proprietary platform. Held by TCRdb, this immuneACCESS table contains in-frame sequences only and omits some clones. Under half of the omission traces to an unresolved V gene where checked; the cause of the rest is unknown. V and J calls and clone size come straight from that table; D and trimming were deduced from the DNA. Recorded for this sample are approximately 31,000 clones; about four fifths of them occurred a single time. The ten largest clones capture around 6.9% of the sample.

The time point label corresponds to: week 35, safety follow-up. Each vaccine dose, consisting of 300 ug of a 20-mer mutant IDH1 peptide in Montanide, was administered subcutaneously with topical imiquimod. Eight vaccinations were administered to patients in weeks 1, 3, 5, 7, 11, 15, 19 and 23, corresponding to visits V03 through V10. The donors had newly diagnosed IDH1-mutant astrocytomas of WHO grade 3 or 4 that showed loss of nuclear ATRX. The samples were drawn from NOA16, a multicentre, single-arm, open-label phase I trial in Germany that tested a mutant IDH1 peptide vaccine in humans for the first time. The DNeasy Blood and Tissue Kit was used to extract genomic DNA from EDTA blood for TCRB sequencing.

The rearrangement combines TRBV13 with TRBJ1-6; the D gene is not confidently resolved. The input for sequencing was PBMCs, taken from a glioma patient whose treatment included an IDH1 peptide vaccine. The clonotype was recovered from a young woman with glioma. The DNA reads TGTGCCAGCAGCTTAGGATATAATTCACCCCTCCACTTT. It encodes CASSLGYNSPLHF. With the rest looked up from the reference TRBV13 and TRBJ1-6 genes rather than sequenced, the full variable domain is AAGVIQSPRHLIKEKRETATLKCYPIPRHDTVYWYQQGPGQDPQFLISFYEKMQSDKGSIPDRFSAQQFSDYHSELNMSSLELGDSALYFCASSLGYNSPLHFGNGTRLTVT.